This T cell receptor beta chain was recovered during a study of blood T cell repertoires in COVID-19. Study overall: Samples came from the United States, Italy and Spain, spanning acute and convalescent COVID-19. PBMCs, B-cell-depleted T cells, or T cells were the source of the cDNA or gDNA that made up the material.

Per germline, CDR1 SGHRS and CDR2 YFSETQ. CDR3 length: 17 residues. The ends lost 1 base at V and 6 bases at J; junction bases unmatched: 6. Libraries were prepared by immunoSEQ multiplex PCR; TCRdb keeps only in-frame clonotypes and omits some of them. The table shows around 88,000 clones, with 90% occurring only once. The chain joins TRBV5-1 to TRBJ2-2, with 13 nucleotides matching TRBD2. This clonotype was sampled from a man in his fifties or sixties with acute or convalescent COVID-19. Sequencing input: peripheral blood. The CDR3 bases are TGCGCCAGCAGCTTGCAAAGACTAGCGGGAGGACCCGGGGAGCTGTTTTTT. The encoded protein is CASSLQRLAGGPGELFF.